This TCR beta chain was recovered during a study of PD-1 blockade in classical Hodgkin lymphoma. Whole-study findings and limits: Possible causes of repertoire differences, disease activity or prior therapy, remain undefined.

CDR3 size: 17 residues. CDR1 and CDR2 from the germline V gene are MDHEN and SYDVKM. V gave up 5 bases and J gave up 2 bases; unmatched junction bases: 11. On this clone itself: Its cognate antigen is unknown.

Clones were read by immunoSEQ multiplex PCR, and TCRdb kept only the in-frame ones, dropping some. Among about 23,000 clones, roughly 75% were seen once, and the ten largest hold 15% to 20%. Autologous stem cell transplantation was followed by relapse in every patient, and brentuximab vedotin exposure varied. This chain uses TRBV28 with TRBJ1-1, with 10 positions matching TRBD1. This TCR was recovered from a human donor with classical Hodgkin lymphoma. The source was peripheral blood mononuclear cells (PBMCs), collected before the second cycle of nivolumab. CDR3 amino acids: CASSTRDRGWRNTEAFF. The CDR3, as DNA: TGTGCCAGCAGTACCAGGGACAGGGGTTGGAGAAACACTGAAGCTTTCTTT.